This T cell receptor (beta chain) was observed in a study of blood T cell repertoires in COVID-19 (dated by TCRdb to the early 2020s). Broadly, across the study: Samples covering the acute and convalescent phases of COVID-19 were provided by collaborators in the United States, Italy and Spain. The prospective study material was composed of cDNA or gDNA derived from T cells, B-cell-depleted T cells, or PBMCs. The dataset comprised deeply sampled blood TCRbeta repertoires from subjects exposed to, actively infected with, or recovered from COVID-19. A freely available public database, intended as a resource for researchers studying the immune response to SARS-CoV-2, is where the repertoires were released. The samples were drawn from two sources: the first 160 participants of the ongoing ImmuneRACE study, and approximately 1,300 subjects contributed by 6 global collaborators. A de-identified subject ID, COVID-19 status, age in years and sex were almost always included in the sample metadata. HLA class I and class II types, where available, came from metadata supplied by the sample provider rather than from assay-based typing.

Results the study describes overall, beyond this receptor: Clinical and demographic metadata were provided uncurated, with the amount varying by source and participant.

Whole blood was collected in K2EDTA tubes by collaborating institutions according to the institutions' own protocols. Collaborator samples were shipped for TCRbeta analysis as frozen whole blood, isolated PBMCs, or DNA extracted from either sample type. In this sample, this clone turned up a few times. Its antigen has not been determined. Base qualities were left out, and no much larger clone turns up one base away. TCRbeta CDR3 regions were amplified from genomic DNA using the immunoSEQ Assay, a bias-controlled multiplex PCR. As for the authors' bioinformatics: Nucleated cell counts per sample were estimated from amplification of reference gene primers within the assay. To quantify the absolute abundance of each unique TCRbeta CDR3 rearrangement, sequence reads were collapsed and filtered. For each sample, productive Simpson clonality was calculated as the square root of Simpson's diversity index over productive rearrangements. This immuneACCESS table, as held by TCRdb, lists in-frame sequences with V and J called but not all clones. Of the missing ones, under half trace to an unresolved V gene in checked studies; the others have no known cause. V, J and clone size were drawn from that table, and D and trimming were deduced from the DNA. A total of 150,000 to 200,000 clones appear in this sample, 83% of them only once. The ten largest clones capture 1.5% to 1.9% of the sample.

The CDR3 runs 13 residues from the cysteine to the phenylalanine. Only the CDR3 part of the read is kept: 39 bases, read in frame from the first base. From the germline V gene (reference sequence), CDR1 is LNHDA and CDR2 is SQIVND. Trimmed from V: 6 bases; trimmed from J: 6 bases; junction bases lacking a gene match: 5. The receptor's source is a human donor in a cohort sampled during active COVID-19. The rearranged segments are TRBV19 and TRBJ2-7; TRBD2 lines up with 10 middle nucleotides. Sequenced sample: peripheral blood. The base sequence is TGTGCCAGTAGACTAGCGGGACAAGGCGAGCAGTACTTC. Translated, this gives CASRLAGQGEQYF.